This T cell receptor beta chain was identified during a study of control samples from healthy donors and cancer patients. The protocol was immunoSEQ multiplex PCR, while the TCRdb copy is restricted to in-frame clones and leaves out a portion. The table includes 130,000 to 150,000 clones, more than 85% detected once. V was clipped by 5 bases and J by 5 bases, with 18 bases between them. The germline V gene has CDR1 SGHRS and CDR2 YFSETQ. This CDR3 spans 15 amino acids. Sequenced sample: blood. This receptor was identified in a man in his late teens or twenties in good health. The rearrangement uses TRBV5-1 and TRBJ2-3; perhaps TRBD2 as D (7 bases). Here the CDR3 reads CASSVRGAPRDTQYF. The CDR3 nucleotides are TGCGCCAGCAGTGTACGGGGGGCGCCGAGAGATACGCAGTATTTT.